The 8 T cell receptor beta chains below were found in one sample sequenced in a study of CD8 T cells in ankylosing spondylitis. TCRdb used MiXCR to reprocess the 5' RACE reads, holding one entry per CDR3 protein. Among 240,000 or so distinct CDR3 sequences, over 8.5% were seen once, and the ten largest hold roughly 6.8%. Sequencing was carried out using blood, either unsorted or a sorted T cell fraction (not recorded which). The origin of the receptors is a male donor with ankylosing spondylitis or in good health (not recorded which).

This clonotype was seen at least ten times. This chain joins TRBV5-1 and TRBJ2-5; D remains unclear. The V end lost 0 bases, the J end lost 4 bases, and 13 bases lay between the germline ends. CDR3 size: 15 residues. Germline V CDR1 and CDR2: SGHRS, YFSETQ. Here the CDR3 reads CASSLGPGLGETQYF. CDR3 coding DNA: TGCGCCAGCAGCTTGGGCCCCGGATTGGGAGAGACCCAGTACTTC.

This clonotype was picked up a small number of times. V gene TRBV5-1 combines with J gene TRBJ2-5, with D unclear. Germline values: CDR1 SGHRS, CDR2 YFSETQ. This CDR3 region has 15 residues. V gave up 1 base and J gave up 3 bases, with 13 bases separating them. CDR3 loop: CASSLYVGAEETQYF. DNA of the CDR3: TGCGCCAGCAGCTTGTATGTCGGCGCAGAAGAGACCCAGTACTTC.

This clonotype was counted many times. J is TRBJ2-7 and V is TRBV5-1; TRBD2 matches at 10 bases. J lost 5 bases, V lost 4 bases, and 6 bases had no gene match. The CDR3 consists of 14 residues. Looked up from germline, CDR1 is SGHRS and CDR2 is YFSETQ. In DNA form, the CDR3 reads TGCGCCAGCAGCCTCGGGACTAGCGTCCACGAGCAGTACTTC. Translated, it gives CASSLGTSVHEQYF.

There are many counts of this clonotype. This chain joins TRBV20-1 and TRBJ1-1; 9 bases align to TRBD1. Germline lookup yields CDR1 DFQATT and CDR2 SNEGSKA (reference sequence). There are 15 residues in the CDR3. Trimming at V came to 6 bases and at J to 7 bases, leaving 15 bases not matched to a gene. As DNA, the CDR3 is TGCAGTGCCCCCCGGACAGGGGCCTCTTTTTTTGAAGCTTTCTTT. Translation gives CSAPRTGASFFEAFF.

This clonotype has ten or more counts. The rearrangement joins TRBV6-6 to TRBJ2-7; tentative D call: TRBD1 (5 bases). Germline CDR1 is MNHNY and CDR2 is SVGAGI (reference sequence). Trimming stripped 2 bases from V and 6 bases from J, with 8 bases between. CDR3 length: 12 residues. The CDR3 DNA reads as TGTGCCAGCAGTTACGGGGCGACCGAGCAGTACTTC. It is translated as CASSYGATEQYF.

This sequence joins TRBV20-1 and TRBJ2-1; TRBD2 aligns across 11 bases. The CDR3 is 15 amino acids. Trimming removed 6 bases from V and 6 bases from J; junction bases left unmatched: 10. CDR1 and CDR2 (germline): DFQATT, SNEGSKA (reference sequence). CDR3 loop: CSATTGTSGFNEQFF. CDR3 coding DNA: TGCAGTGCCACCACCGGGACTAGCGGCTTCAATGAGCAGTTCTTC.

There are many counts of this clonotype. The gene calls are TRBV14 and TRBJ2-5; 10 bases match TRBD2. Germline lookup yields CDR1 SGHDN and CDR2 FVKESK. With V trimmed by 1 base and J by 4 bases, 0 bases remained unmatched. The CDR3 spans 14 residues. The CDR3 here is CASSQGTSGETQYF. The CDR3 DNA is TGTGCCAGCAGCCAAGGGACTAGCGGAGAGACCCAGTACTTC.

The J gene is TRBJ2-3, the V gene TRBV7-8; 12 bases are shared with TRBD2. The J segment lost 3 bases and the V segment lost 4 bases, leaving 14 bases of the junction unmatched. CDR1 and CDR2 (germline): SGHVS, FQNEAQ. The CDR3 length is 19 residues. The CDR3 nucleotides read TGTGCCAGCAGCTCCCGCCGGACGGGGCTAGCGGGGGGGACAGATACGCAGTATTTT. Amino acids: CASSSRRTGLAGGTDTQYF.